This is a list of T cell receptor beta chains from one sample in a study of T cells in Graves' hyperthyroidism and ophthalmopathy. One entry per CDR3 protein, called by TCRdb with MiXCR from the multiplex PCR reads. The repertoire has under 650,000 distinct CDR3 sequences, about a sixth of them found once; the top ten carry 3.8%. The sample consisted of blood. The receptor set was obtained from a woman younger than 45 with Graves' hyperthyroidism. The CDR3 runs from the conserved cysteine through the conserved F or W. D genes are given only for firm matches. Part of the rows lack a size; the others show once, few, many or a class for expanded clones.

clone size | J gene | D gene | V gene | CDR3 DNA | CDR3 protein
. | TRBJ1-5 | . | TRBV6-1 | TGTGCCAGCCGGGGGCCGAGCAATCAGCCCCGGCATTTT | CASRGPSNQPRHF
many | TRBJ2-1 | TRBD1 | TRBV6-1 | TGTGCCAGCAGTCCATGGACAGGAGGCAATGAGCAGTTCTTC | CASSPWTGGNEQFF
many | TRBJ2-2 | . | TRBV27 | TGTGCCAGCACACAGGGAATTCACACCGGGGAGCTGTTTTTT | CASTQGIHTGELFF
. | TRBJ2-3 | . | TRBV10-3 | TGTGCCATCAAGGCTCCGGCACAGGACCCACAGCAGTATTTT | CAIKAPAQDPQQYF
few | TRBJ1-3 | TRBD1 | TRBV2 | TGTGCCAGTCAAGACAGGGGGGCTGGAAACACCATATATTTT | CASQDRGAGNTIYF
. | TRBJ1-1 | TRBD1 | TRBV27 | TGTGCCAGCAGTCAAGGGACAGCCGTTGAAGCTCTCTTT | CASSQGTAVEALF
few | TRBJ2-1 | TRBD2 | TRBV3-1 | TGTGCCAGCAGCCAAGACCAGCGGGAGTTCGTGAATGAGCAGTTCTTC | CASSQDQREFVNEQFF
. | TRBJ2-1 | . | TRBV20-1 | TGCAGTGCTAGGCTAGACAGTAGCTCCTACAATGAGCAGTTCTTC | CSARLDSSSYNEQFF
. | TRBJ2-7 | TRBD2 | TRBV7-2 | TGTGCCAGCAGCGTTTTAGCGGGAGCGGTGTACGAGCAGTACTTC | CASSVLAGAVYEQYF
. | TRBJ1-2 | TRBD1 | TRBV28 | TGTGCCAGCCTGAGACAGGGGGCCCCTTATGGCTACACCTTC | CASLRQGAPYGYTF
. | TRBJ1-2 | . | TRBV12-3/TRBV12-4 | TGTGCCAGCAGTTTTACAGGGACCGATGGCTACACCTTC | CASSFTGTDGYTF
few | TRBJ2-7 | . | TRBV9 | TGTGCCAGCAGCGTAACGGCTCCTGGGTCCGAGCAGTACTTC | CASSVTAPGSEQYF
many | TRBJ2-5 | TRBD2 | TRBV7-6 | TGTGCCAGCAGCCGGGCCGCGGGAGCCGTCGGAGAGACCCAGTACTTC | CASSRAAGAVGETQYF
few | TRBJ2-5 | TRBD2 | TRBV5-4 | TGTGCCAGCAGCTTGGAAAGGAAGCGGGGGCGCCTGTACTTC | CASSLERKRGRLYF
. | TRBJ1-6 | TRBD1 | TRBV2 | TGTGCCAGCAGTGACAGGGGGAAAAGAAGCTCCTATAATTCACCCCTCCACTTT | CASSDRGKRSSYNSPLHF
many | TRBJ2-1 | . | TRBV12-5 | TGTGCTAGTGGTTTGGTACTGGATAGCGGACCCTACAATGAGCAGTTCTTC | CASGLVLDSGPYNEQFF
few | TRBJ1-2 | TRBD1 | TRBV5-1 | TGCGCCAGCAGCTTGGCGGACAGGGTCTATGGCTACACCTTC | CASSLADRVYGYTF
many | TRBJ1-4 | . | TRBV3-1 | TGTGCCAGCAGCACCGACAGACCGACTGAAAAACTGTTTTTT | CASSTDRPTEKLFF
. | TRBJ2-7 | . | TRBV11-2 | TGTGCCAGCAGCTCCCTTGTAGAGACTCGCCCCTACGAGCAGTACTTC | CASSSLVETRPYEQYF
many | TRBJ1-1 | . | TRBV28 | TGTGCCAGCAGCTTCCGACAGCCGAACACTGAAGCTTTCTTT | CASSFRQPNTEAFF
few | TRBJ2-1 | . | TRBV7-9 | TGTGCCAGCAGCTTAGGGACAGCCCTCTACAATGAGCAGTTCTTC | CASSLGTALYNEQFF
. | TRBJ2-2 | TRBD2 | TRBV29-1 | TGCAGCGTTGAAGATCGGCTAGCGGGGAGCAGGGGAGCCGGGGAGCTGTTTTTT | CSVEDRLAGSRGAGELFF
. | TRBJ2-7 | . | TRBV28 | TGTGCCAGCAGTTTAGTTAATCGCGAGCAGTACTTC | CASSLVNREQYF
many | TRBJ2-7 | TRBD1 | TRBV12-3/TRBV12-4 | TGTGCCAGCAGTACCGGACAGGGCTACGAGCAGTACTTC | CASSTGQGYEQYF
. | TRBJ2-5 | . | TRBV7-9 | TGTGCCAGCAGACCGGACAGTCAAGAGACCCAGTACTTC | CASRPDSQETQYF
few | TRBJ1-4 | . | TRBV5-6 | TGTGCCAGCAGCCTGGGACCGCTAAATGAAAAACTGTTTTTT | CASSLGPLNEKLFF
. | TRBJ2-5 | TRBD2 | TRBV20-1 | TGCAGTGCATTGAGGGGACTAGCGGGAGTTGGGTACTTC | CSALRGLAGVGYF
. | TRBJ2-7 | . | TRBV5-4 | TGTGCCAGCAGCTCCTTTTCGAACGAGCAGTACTTC | CASSSFSNEQYF
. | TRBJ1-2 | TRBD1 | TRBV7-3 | TGTGCCAGCAGCGCGACAGGGTTAGGGGGCTACACCTTC | CASSATGLGGYTF
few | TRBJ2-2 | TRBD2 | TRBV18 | TGTGCCAGCTCACCGGCCTCCGGGGGGATAGACACCGGGGAGCTGTTTTTT | CASSPASGGIDTGELFF
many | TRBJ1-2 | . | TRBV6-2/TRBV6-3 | TGTGCCAGCGGCTATTCCAGCATGACAGGAGGGGGCTACACCTTC | CASGYSSMTGGGYTF
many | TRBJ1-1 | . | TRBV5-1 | TGCGCCAGCAGGACAGAACCTAACACTGAAGCTTTCTTT | CASRTEPNTEAFF
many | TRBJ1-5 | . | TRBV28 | TGTGCCAGCTCTTATTCCCCCCCCGGCGGGCCCCAGCATTTT | CASSYSPPGGPQHF
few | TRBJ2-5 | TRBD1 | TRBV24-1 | TGTGCCACCAGTGATCCTTCGGGACAGAGGTGGGAGACCCAGTACTTC | CATSDPSGQRWETQYF
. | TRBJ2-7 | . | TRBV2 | TGTGCCAGCAGTGATAACAGGGGACTATACGAGCAGTACTTC | CASSDNRGLYEQYF
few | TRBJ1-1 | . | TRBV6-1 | TGTGCCAGCAGTGAAGCCACTTGGGACACTGAAGCTTTCTTT | CASSEATWDTEAFF
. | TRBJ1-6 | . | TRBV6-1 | TGTGCCAGCAGGGGGAATTCACCCCTCCACTTT | CASRGNSPLHF
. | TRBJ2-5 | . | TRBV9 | TGTGCCAGCTCACGGGGCAGGGCACAAGAGACCCAGTACTTC | CASSRGRAQETQYF
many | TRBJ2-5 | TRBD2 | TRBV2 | TGTGCCAGCAGATATGACAGCGGGACGGCCCAGTACTTC | CASRYDSGTAQYF
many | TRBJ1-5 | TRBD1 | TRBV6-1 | TGTGCCAGCACCTTGGACAGGGGATTTGGCAATCAGCCCCAGCATTTT | CASTLDRGFGNQPQHF
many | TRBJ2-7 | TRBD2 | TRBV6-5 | TGTGCCAGCAGTTACTCGGCTAGCGGGAACTCCTACGAGCAGTACTTC | CASSYSASGNSYEQYF
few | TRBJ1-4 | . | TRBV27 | TGTGCCAGCAGTTCTGTTACCGGAGGCGAAAAACTGTTTTTT | CASSSVTGGEKLFF
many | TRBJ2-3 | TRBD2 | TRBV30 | TGTGCCTGGAGTGGGACTAGCGGAGAAAGCACAGATACGCAGTATTTT | CAWSGTSGESTDTQYF